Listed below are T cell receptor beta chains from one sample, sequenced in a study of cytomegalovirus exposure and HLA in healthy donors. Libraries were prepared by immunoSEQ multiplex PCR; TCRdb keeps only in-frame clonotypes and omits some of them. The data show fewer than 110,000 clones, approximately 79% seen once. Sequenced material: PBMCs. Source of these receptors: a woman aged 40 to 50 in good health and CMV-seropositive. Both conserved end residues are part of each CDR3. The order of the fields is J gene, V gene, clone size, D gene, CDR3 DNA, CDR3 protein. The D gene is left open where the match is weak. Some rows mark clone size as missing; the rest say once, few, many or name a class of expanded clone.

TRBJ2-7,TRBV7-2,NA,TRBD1,TGTGCCAGCAGCGGAACAGGGGTTGGGACCTCCTACGAGCAGTACTTC,CASSGTGVGTSYEQYF
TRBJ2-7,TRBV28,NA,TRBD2,TGTGCCAGCAGTGCCGGACTAGCGGACTACGAGCAGTACTTC,CASSAGLADYEQYF
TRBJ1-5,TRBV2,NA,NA,TGTGCCAGCAGTGAGGACAGATGGAATCAGCCCCAGCATTTT,CASSEDRWNQPQHF
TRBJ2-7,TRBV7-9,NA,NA,TGTGCCAGCAGCCTGGGGGGGGCGGGGGCTGACGAGCAGTACTTC,CASSLGGAGADEQYF
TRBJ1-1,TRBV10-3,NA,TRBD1,TGTGCCATCAGGGACAGGGGGCTGGACACTGAAGCTTTCTTT,CAIRDRGLDTEAFF
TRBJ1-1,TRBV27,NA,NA,TGTGCCAGCAGTTCCCACCAGGGGAACACTGAAGCTTTCTTT,CASSSHQGNTEAFF
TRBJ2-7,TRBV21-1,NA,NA,TGTGCCAGCAGCTTCCGAAGCAGGACCTACGAGCAGTACTTC,CASSFRSRTYEQYF
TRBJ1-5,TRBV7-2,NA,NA,TGTGCCAGCAGTCGACAGGTTAGCAATCAGCCCCAGCATTTT,CASSRQVSNQPQHF
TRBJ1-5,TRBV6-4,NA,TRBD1,TGTGCCAGCAGAGGCTACAGGGGTGGTAGCAATCAGCCCCAGCATTTT,CASRGYRGGSNQPQHF
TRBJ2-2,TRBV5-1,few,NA,TGCGCCAGCAGCTTGAACGAGGCGGGTAACGGGGAGCTGTTTTTT,CASSLNEAGNGELFF
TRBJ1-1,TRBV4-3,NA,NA,TGCGCCAGCAGCCAAGGACAGTCAAACACTGAAGCTTTCTTT,CASSQGQSNTEAFF
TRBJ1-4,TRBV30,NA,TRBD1,TGTGCCTGGAGGAAGACAGGGATGGAAGAAAAACTGTTTTTT,CAWRKTGMEEKLFF
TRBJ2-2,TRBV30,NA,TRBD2,TGTGCCTGGAGACTAGCGGGGGCTGCGAACACCGGGGAGCTGTTTTTT,CAWRLAGAANTGELFF
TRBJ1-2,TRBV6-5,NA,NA,TGTGCCAGCAGTTACTCGCGAGTAAGCTACACCTTC,CASSYSRVSYTF
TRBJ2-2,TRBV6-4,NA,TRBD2,TGTGCCAGCAGTGACGGGACTAGCGGGCCCACCGGGGAGCTGTTTTTT,CASSDGTSGPTGELFF
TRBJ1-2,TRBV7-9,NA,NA,TGTGCCAGCAGTCCTGTAGCGGAATATGGCTACACCTTC,CASSPVAEYGYTF
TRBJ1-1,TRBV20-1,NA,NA,TGCAGTGCGTTAGAAGTCACTGAAGCTTTCTTT,CSALEVTEAFF
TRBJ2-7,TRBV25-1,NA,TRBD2,TGTGCCAGCAGTGAATATCCGGCTAGCGGCGAGCAGTACTTC,CASSEYPASGEQYF
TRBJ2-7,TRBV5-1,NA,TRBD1,TGCGCCAGCAGCTCTTCCGGGACAGGGGGGTACGAGCAGTACTTC,CASSSSGTGGYEQYF
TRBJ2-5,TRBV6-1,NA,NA,TGTGCCAGCAGTGAATCTGCGGGGGCCCAAGAGACCCAGTACTTC,CASSESAGAQETQYF
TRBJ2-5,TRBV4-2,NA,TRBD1,TGTGCCAGCAGTACAGGGGGGCAAGAGACCCAGTACTTC,CASSTGGQETQYF
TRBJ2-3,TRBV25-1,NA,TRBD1,TGTGCCAGCAGTGAAGCCCCGGGACAGGGATTTGATACGCAGTATTTT,CASSEAPGQGFDTQYF
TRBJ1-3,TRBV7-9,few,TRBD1,TGTGCCAGCAGCCCCCCCCCGGGACAGGGGGGAAACACCATATATTTT,CASSPPPGQGGNTIYF
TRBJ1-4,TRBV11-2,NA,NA,TGTGCCAGCAGCTTAGATGTCGAACTGTTTTTT,CASSLDVELFF
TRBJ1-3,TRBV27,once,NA,TGTGCCAGCAGTTCCCAGGGGGGAAACACCATATATTTT,CASSSQGGNTIYF
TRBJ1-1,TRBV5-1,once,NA,TGCGCCAGCAGCTTGGCGGGGGGCGGGAACACTGAAGCTTTCTTT,CASSLAGGGNTEAFF
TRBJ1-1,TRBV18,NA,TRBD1,TGTGCCAGCTCACTGGGGACAGGGAGAATCACTGAAGCTTTCTTT,CASSLGTGRITEAFF
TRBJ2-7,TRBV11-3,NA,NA,TGTGCCAGCAGCTTAGATTTCGGGTACGAGCAGTACTTC,CASSLDFGYEQYF
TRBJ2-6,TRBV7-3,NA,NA,TGTGCCAGCAGCTCTAGCTCTGGGGCCAACGTCCTGACTTTC,CASSSSSGANVLTF
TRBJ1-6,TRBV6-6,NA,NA,TGTGCCAGCAAAGCCGCGACCCTCCACTTT,CASKAATLHF
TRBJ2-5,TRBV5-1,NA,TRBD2,TGCGCCAGCAGCTTGGTAGCGGGGCCCGAAGAGACCCAGTACTTC,CASSLVAGPEETQYF
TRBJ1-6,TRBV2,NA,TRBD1,TGTGCCAGCACTCTGGGCGGGACAGGGTCTTCACCCCTCCACTTT,CASTLGGTGSSPLHF
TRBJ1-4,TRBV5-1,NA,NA,TGCGCCAGCAGTGAGGACTTCCATGAAAAACTGTTTTTT,CASSEDFHEKLFF
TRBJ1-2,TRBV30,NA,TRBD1,TGTGCCTTGCCCCGGACAGGGAGCTACACCTTC,CALPRTGSYTF
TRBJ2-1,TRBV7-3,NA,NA,TGTGCCAGCAGGAGTCAGGGACTCTACAATGAGCAGTTCTTC,CASRSQGLYNEQFF
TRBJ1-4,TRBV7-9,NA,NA,TGTGCCAGCAGCTCGGGTCCGGATGCTGAAAAACTGTTTTTT,CASSSGPDAEKLFF
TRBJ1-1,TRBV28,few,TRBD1,TGTGCCAGCAGAAAAAACAGGGGGCAGGGTGAAGCTTTCTTT,CASRKNRGQGEAFF
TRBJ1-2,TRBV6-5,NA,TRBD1,TGTGCCAGTCGGGACAGGGTTGGCTACACCTTC,CASRDRVGYTF
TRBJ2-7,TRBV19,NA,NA,TGTGCCAGTAGTGAAACAGGGTCCAATGGCTACGAGCAGTACTTC,CASSETGSNGYEQYF
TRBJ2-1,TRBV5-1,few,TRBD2,TGCGCCAGCAGCTCGGGAGGGGGGTCTGCCTACAATGAGCAGTTCTTC,CASSSGGGSAYNEQFF
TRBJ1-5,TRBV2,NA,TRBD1,TGTGCCAGCAGTGCTCGGGACAGGGGACCGCATCAGCCCCAGCATTTT,CASSARDRGPHQPQHF
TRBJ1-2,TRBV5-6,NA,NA,TGTGCCAGCAGCCCCTTACAGGAGAACTATGGCTACACCTTC,CASSPLQENYGYTF
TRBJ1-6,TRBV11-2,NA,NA,TGTGCCAGCAGCTTAGATGAGGTCGCCCTCCACTTT,CASSLDEVALHF
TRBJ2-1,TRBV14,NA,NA,TGTGCCAGCAGCCAAGAGGTTGTTAGCTCCTACAATGAGCAGTTCTTC,CASSQEVVSSYNEQFF
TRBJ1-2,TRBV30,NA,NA,TGTGCCTGGAGTGGACCTTCCGCGGGGGGCTACACCTTC,CAWSGPSAGGYTF